The present T cell receptor (beta chain) was sequenced within a study of T cell responses to AZD1222 COVID-19 vaccine. Notes on the study in general: Across spike, vaccine-associated CD4 TCRs were found, dominant at 160-218 and 743-854. The sample set comprised mostly white British donors with more females, and clonal diversity was possibly underestimated. The study found Spike-specific TCR breadth and depth rose after two AZD1222 doses. The repertoires were collected only after the peak T cell response.

The V segment lost 1 base and the J segment 3 bases; nucleotides outside the gene matches: 6. The germline V gene encodes CDR1 SEHNR and CDR2 FQNEAQ (reference sequence). The CDR3 is 17 amino acids. Points on this clone: Its cognate antigen is unknown.

The method was immunoSEQ multiplex PCR; TCRdb's version includes in-frame clones alone and lacks a portion of them. The sample contains some 150,000 clones, about nine tenths of which appear only once. The V and J genes are TRBV7-9 and TRBJ2-6; 7 bases line up with TRBD1. Source: peripheral blood, taken 28 days after the second AZD1222 dose. The sequence derives from an adult who received the AZD1222 COVID-19 vaccine. CDR3 sequence (DNA): TGTGCCAGCAGCTTAGGGCAGGGGGTTGGTGGGGCCAACGTCCTGACTTTC. It encodes CASSLGQGVGGANVLTF.